Listed here is a single T cell receptor (beta chain). This sample stems from a study of blood T cell repertoires in COVID-19. Study-wide background: The United States, Italy and Spain provided the acute and convalescent COVID-19 samples.

Per germline, CDR1 SEHNR and CDR2 FQNEAQ (reference sequence). Trimming cost V 7 bases and J 6 bases, with 15 bases left between them. CDR3 size: 14 residues. Authors' data handling: Using reference gene primer amplification, nucleated cell counts were estimated. Clones were read by immunoSEQ multiplex PCR, and TCRdb kept only the in-frame ones, dropping some. V, J and clone size reflect that table, while D and trimming were determined from the DNA. The sample shows approximately 300,000 clones, roughly nine tenths of them seen only once. Each exposed participant met a COVID-19 case in the 2 weeks preceding study entry.

What was sequenced was PBMCs or T cells enriched from blood (not recorded which). V gene TRBV7-9 combines with J gene TRBJ2-2, with TRBD2 as a possible D gene (6 bases). This receptor was obtained from a young woman who had been exposed to COVID-19. The CDR3 loop is CASKTDWGAGELFF. CDR3 nucleotides: TGTGCCAGCAAGACCGACTGGGGGGCCGGGGAGCTGTTTTTT. The full variable domain, in which reference TRBV7-9 and TRBJ2-2 provide the parts outside the CDR3, is DTGVSQNPRHKITKRGQNVTFRCDPISEHNRLYWYRQTLGQGPEFLTYFQNEAQLEKSRLLSDRFSAERPKGSFSTLEIQRTEQGDSAMYLCASKTDWGAGELFFGEGSRLTVL.